What follows is one TCR beta chain and its context. Its antigen remains undetermined. Base qualities are missing; no much larger clone stands one base away. Genomic DNA was isolated from the sorted cells so that the TCRbeta CDR3 region could be sequenced. The immunoSEQ Assay was used for sequencing of TCRbeta CDR3 regions. TCRdb took this table from immuneACCESS and kept in-frame rearrangements with V and J called. Such tables lack part of the clones; where checked against another copy, unresolved V genes explain under half of the gap, and the rest is unexplained. The sample table lists about 39,000 clones, roughly nine tenths of them with a count of one. Less than 25% of the sample rests with the top ten. Patients with a history of autoimmune disease or receiving systemic immunosuppression were excluded from the trial. In every dose cohort, peripheral blood was drawn for TCR sequencing at baseline, cycle 4 day 1, and cycle 7 day 1. The samples were taken from a phase I, first-in-human, multicenter, open-label dose-escalation trial of ivuxolimab. Adults with locally advanced or metastatic melanoma, renal cell carcinoma, hepatocellular carcinoma or head and neck squamous cell carcinoma were enrolled in the trial. Before TCR sequencing, CD4+ T cells and CD8+ T cells were sorted from peripheral blood as separate populations.

The sample comes from a study of OX40 agonist ivuxolimab in advanced cancers. A note on the overall study: Ivuxolimab was a fully human IgG2 agonistic monoclonal antibody targeting the costimulatory receptor OX40 (CD134). Intravenous ivuxolimab was administered to patients every 2 weeks at six dose levels: 0.01, 0.1, 0.3, 1.5, 3 and 10 mg/kg. Of the roughly 51 dose-escalation patients, hepatocellular carcinoma was present in around 20, melanoma in roughly 15, renal cell carcinoma in 9 and head and neck cancer in 9. In the dose-escalation cohort, approximately 80% of patients were male, and the mean age was 60 years with a range of roughly 20 to 85. Patients were allowed to have had prior anti-PD-1, anti-PD-L1 or anti-CTLA-4 therapy, and around 40% of the dose-escalation patients had previously received checkpoint inhibitors. Partial responses occurred in three dose-escalation patients: two with cutaneous melanoma and one with hepatocellular carcinoma. Peripheral TCRbeta sequencing was intended to test whether TCR sequence diversity was altered and clonal T-cell expansion was caused by ivuxolimab. The paper describes the monotherapy dose-escalation part (N ≈ 50 patients) of the phase I trial of ivuxolimab.

General conclusions and limits of the study: At doses from 0.1 to 3.0 mg/kg, clonal expansion was seen in both CD4+ and CD8+ blood T cells between baseline and week 6. Low levels of normalized T-cell clonal expansion were also shown by some nonresponding patients. On average, CD8+ T cells showed more expanded clones than CD4+ T cells after ivuxolimab. In partial responders in the 0.1-3.0 mg/kg groups, normalized peripheral clonal expansion was found to be among the lowest, especially among CD8+ T cells. The antigen specificity of the clonally expanded peripheral T cells was not determined.

Its CDR3 holds 13 amino acids, cysteine through phenylalanine. Only the CDR3 region is kept as DNA, spanning 39 bases read in frame from base 1. Based on the germline V gene, the CDR1 and CDR2 sequences are MGHRA and YSYEKL. Trimming removed 4 bases from V and 7 bases from J; the gene matches leave 5 bases unexplained. The sequenced sample was CD4+ or CD8+ T cells sorted from blood, obtained in a trial of the OX40 agonist ivuxolimab. The receptor was derived from an adult with an advanced solid tumor such as melanoma, head and neck, liver or kidney cancer. The V and J genes are TRBV4-1 and TRBJ2-7, with 9 bases in between that match TRBD2. The CDR3 amino acid sequence is: CASSRTAGGEQYF. The nucleotide sequence reads TGCGCCAGCAGCCGGACAGCGGGAGGAGAGCAGTACTTC.